Presented here are 10 T cell receptor beta chains from one specimen sequenced in a study of blood T cell repertoires in COVID-19. Data came from immunoSEQ multiplex PCR; TCRdb stores just in-frame clones and leaves some out. The sample yields fewer than 450,000 clones, 88% seen once. Sequences were obtained from peripheral blood. The receptors stem from a woman between 50 and 59 years old with COVID-19, enrolled during active disease.

The chain carries TRBV15 and TRBJ1-4, with D unclear. Between the trimmed V and J ends, which lost 3 bases and 7 bases, there was a span of 12 bases. The germline gives CDR1 LNHNV, CDR2 YYDKDF (reference sequence). This CDR3 is built from 14 residues. CDR3 DNA: TGTGCCACCAGCAGCCAGGCTTACTCTGAAAAACTGTTTTTT. Amino acid sequence: CATSSQAYSEKLFF.

V usage is TRBV6-1 and J usage is TRBJ2-2, with 8 positions matching TRBD1. This CDR3 contains 20 residues. Germline V gene lookup returns CDR1 MNHNS and CDR2 SASEGT. The ends lost 3 bases at V and 0 bases at J; junction bases unmatched: 15. The CDR3 loop is CASSDPPTGATLSNTGELFF. CDR3 bases: TGTGCCAGCAGTGATCCCCCGACAGGGGCGACATTATCGAACACCGGGGAGCTGTTTTTT.

The chain combines TRBV5-6 with TRBJ1-1, with D tentatively TRBD1 (6 bases). Trimming shortened V by 5 bases and J by 3 bases, and 14 bases separated the two germline ends. This CDR3 has 14 amino acids. Germline V gene sequence: CDR1 SGHDT, CDR2 YYEEEE. CDR3 sequence: CASRETGSYTEAFF. The CDR3 DNA reads as TGTGCCAGCAGGGAGACAGGCAGTTACACTGAAGCTTTCTTT.

This clone was counted between two and nine times. The chain combines TRBV9 with TRBJ2-3, with 16 bases matching TRBD2. There are 16 residues in the CDR3. V lost 7 bases and J lost 3; bases outside the gene matches: 5. Germline lookup yields CDR1 SGDLS and CDR2 YYNGEE. The CDR3 coding sequence is TGTGCCAGCGGAACGGGACTAGCGGGGGGGACAGATACGCAGTATTTT. Translated: CASGTGLAGGTDTQYF.

The rearrangement joins TRBV5-4 to TRBJ2-5, with 8 bases identical to TRBD1. The V gene's germline CDR1 is SGHNT and CDR2 YYREEE (reference sequence). The V gene end was trimmed by 4 bases and the J gene end by 3 bases; junction bases not matched to a gene: 5. The CDR3 contains 14 residues. This chain's CDR3 is CASSLLTGEETQYF. The CDR3 nucleotides read TGTGCCAGCAGCCTCTTGACAGGGGAAGAGACCCAGTACTTC. The full variable domain, in which reference TRBV5-4 and TRBJ2-5 provide the parts outside the CDR3, is ETGVTQSPTHLIKTRGQQVTLRCSSQSGHNTVSWYQQALGQGPQFIFQYYREEENGRGNFPPRFSGLQFPNYSSELNVNALELDDSALYLCASSLLTGEETQYFGPGTRLLVL.

This chain connects TRBV5-6 to TRBJ1-1; TRBD1 matches 7 bases. V lost 0 bases and J lost 5; bases outside the gene matches: 10. CDR1 and CDR2 from the germline V gene are SGHDT and YYEEEE. This CDR3 is built from 16 residues. The CDR3 bases are TGTGCCAGCAGCTTGGGACAGGGAGTAGGGTATACTGAAGCTTTCTTT. This codes for CASSLGQGVGYTEAFF. The entire variable domain, with the rest obtained from reference TRBV5-6 and TRBJ1-1, is as follows: DAGVTQSPTHLIKTRGQQVTLRCSPKSGHDTVSWYQQALGQGPQFIFQYYEEEERQRGNFPDRFSGHQFPNYSSELNVNALLLGDSALYLCASSLGQGVGYTEAFFGQGTRLTVV.

This chain uses TRBV5-4 with TRBJ1-2, with 7 bases identical to TRBD1. CDR1 and CDR2 from the germline V gene are SGHNT and YYREEE (reference sequence). The J segment lost 9 bases and the V segment lost 0 bases, leaving 5 bases of the junction unmatched. The CDR3 is 13 amino acids. The CDR3 is CASSLGQGWSYTF. The CDR3 DNA sequence: TGTGCCAGCAGCTTGGGACAGGGCTGGAGCTACACCTTC.

This clone turned up a few times. This chain joins TRBV6-5 and TRBJ1-5; TRBD1 is a possible D gene (5 bases). Deletions cut 11 bases from V and 7 bases from J, with 9 bases between. The CDR3 runs 10 residues. Germline CDR1 reads MNHEY; CDR2 reads SVGAGI. Here the CDR3 DNA reads TGTGCCGCCGGGGGGCAGCCCCAGCATTTT. Its protein is CAAGGQPQHF.

This chain joins TRBV7-2 and TRBJ2-3, with 10 bases fitting TRBD2. The CDR3 has 17 residues. The V gene end was trimmed by 2 bases and the J gene end by 3 bases; junction bases not matched to a gene: 8. Germline V gene data show CDR1 as SGHTA and CDR2 as FQGNSA. The CDR3 protein is CASSLQSGGGLTDTQYF. For the CDR3, the DNA is TGTGCCAGCAGCTTACAGAGCGGGGGGGGTTTAACAGATACGCAGTATTTT.

The chain recombines TRBV12-3 or TRBV12-4 with TRBJ2-3; D might be TRBD2 (7 bases). Trimming took off 8 bases at V and 5 bases at J, with 14 bases between the two ends. CDR3 length: 13 amino acids. For the CDR3, the DNA is TGTGCCAGCTCGGAAAGGGGGGGAGATACGCAGTATTTT. Translated, it gives CASSERGGDTQYF.